A selection of T cell receptor beta chains follows, all from one sample in a study of T cell responses to AZD1222 COVID-19 vaccine. The protocol was immunoSEQ multiplex PCR, while the TCRdb copy is restricted to in-frame clones and leaves out a portion. The sample shows about 160,000 clones, approximately 92% of them seen only once. Material: peripheral blood, obtained 28 days after the second AZD1222 dose. Every receptor here comes from an adult who received the AZD1222 COVID-19 vaccine. Each CDR3 is given with its conserved first and last residue. A D gene is named only where the DNA matches it firmly. Clone size is given for some rows only: seen once, a few or many times, or a class if the clone is expanded.

V gene	D gene	clone size	J gene	CDR3 DNA	CDR3 protein
TRBV10-2	NA	NA	TRBJ2-7	TGCGCCAGCAGTGAGGTCCCAGGGGGGAGCTACGAGCAGTACTTC	CASSEVPGGSYEQYF
TRBV5-1	NA	NA	TRBJ2-2	TGCGCCAGCAGCCTGAAGACCGGGGAGCTGTTTTTT	CASSLKTGELFF
TRBV7-2	TRBD2	many	TRBJ2-7	TGTGCCAGCAGCCTTTTAGCGGGAGACCCCTACGAGCAGTACTTC	CASSLLAGDPYEQYF
TRBV6-5	NA	NA	TRBJ1-2	TGTGCCACCAGGGCTCCACCCTATGGCTACACCTTC	CATRAPPYGYTF
TRBV14	TRBD1	NA	TRBJ1-1	TGTGCCAGCAGCCAGGTACAGGGGCGCACTGAAGCTTTCTTT	CASSQVQGRTEAFF
TRBV19	TRBD1	NA	TRBJ1-2	TGTGCCAGTAGTGCGACAGGGGCCTATGGCTACACCTTC	CASSATGAYGYTF
TRBV7-9	TRBD2	NA	TRBJ2-7	TGTGCCAGCAGCTTAAAGGCGGGAGGGGACGAGCAGTACTTC	CASSLKAGGDEQYF
TRBV11-2	NA	NA	TRBJ2-3	TGTGCCAGCAGCCTAGGGGCCTTAGGCGCAGATACGCAGTATTTT	CASSLGALGADTQYF
TRBV27	TRBD1	NA	TRBJ2-7	TGTGCCAGCAGTTTCGGGACAGGGTACGAGCAGTACTTC	CASSFGTGYEQYF
TRBV27	NA	NA	TRBJ1-3	TGTGCCAGCAGGAAACAGGGAGCTGGAAACACCATATATTTT	CASRKQGAGNTIYF
TRBV28	NA	NA	TRBJ2-2	TGTGCCAGCAGTTTGTCGGGTACCGGGGAGCTGTTTTTT	CASSLSGTGELFF
TRBV5-1	TRBD1	few	TRBJ2-5	TGCGCCAGCAGCCCGACAGGGGGCTCGGAGACCCAGTACTTC	CASSPTGGSETQYF
TRBV15	TRBD2	NA	TRBJ2-7	TGTGCCACCAGCAGAGATTCATTTTGGACTAGCGGCGAAGTCGAGCAGTACTTC	CATSRDSFWTSGEVEQYF
TRBV6-5	NA	NA	TRBJ1-3	TGTGCCAGCACGTGGGACACTACTGGAAACACCATATATTTT	CASTWDTTGNTIYF
TRBV6-1	NA	NA	TRBJ1-1	TGTGCCAGCAGTGAAGTCCCGGGACAGAACACTGAAGCTTTCTTT	CASSEVPGQNTEAFF
TRBV27	NA	NA	TRBJ1-5	TGTGCCAGCAGTCCACGGGACGGCCTTCAGCCCCAGCATTTT	CASSPRDGLQPQHF
TRBV27	NA	NA	TRBJ2-7	TGTGCCAGCAGTTTACCAGGAGCATACTACGAGCAGTACTTC	CASSLPGAYYEQYF
TRBV14	NA	NA	TRBJ2-7	TGTGCCAGCAGCCAAAGGGCCGGGGCAGTCATCTACGAGCAGTACTTC	CASSQRAGAVIYEQYF
TRBV9	NA	few	TRBJ2-7	TGTGCCAGCAGCGTAGCTGTGGGTAACGACTACGAGCAGTACTTC	CASSVAVGNDYEQYF
TRBV15	NA	few	TRBJ1-5	TGTGCCACCAGCAATCTAGATCAGCCCCAGCATTTT	CATSNLDQPQHF
TRBV19	NA	NA	TRBJ2-5	TGTGCCAGTAGTATAGATATGGCAATTGGGACCCAGTACTTC	CASSIDMAIGTQYF
TRBV18	NA	NA	TRBJ1-3	TGTGCCAGCTCACCTGGCCTTACTGGAAACACCATATATTTT	CASSPGLTGNTIYF
TRBV27	TRBD2	NA	TRBJ2-7	TGTGCCAGCAGTTCCCCCGGACTAGCGGGTACTGTGCAGTACTTC	CASSSPGLAGTVQYF
TRBV4-1	NA	many	TRBJ1-1	TGCGCCAGCAGCCTAGAGGGGATGGGACTTGAAGCTTTCTTT	CASSLEGMGLEAFF
TRBV6-5	TRBD1	NA	TRBJ2-3	TGTGCCAGCAGCCACCGGGACAGGGGGACAGATACGCAGTATTTT	CASSHRDRGTDTQYF
TRBV6-4	NA	NA	TRBJ2-6	TGTGCCAGCAGTGAACGAACCGGGCCTGGGGCCAACGTCCTGACTTTC	CASSERTGPGANVLTF
TRBV12-3/TRBV12-4	NA	once	TRBJ1-3	TGTGCCAGCAGTGGGACACACAACACCATATATTTT	CASSGTHNTIYF
TRBV5-4	NA	once	TRBJ1-1	TGTGCCAGCAGCTTGGACAGGGTGGGTGGCACTGAAGCTTTCTTT	CASSLDRVGGTEAFF
TRBV6-5	NA	NA	TRBJ1-1	TGTGCCAGCAGTTACGGTTGGGGGCTCAACACTGAAGCTTTCTTT	CASSYGWGLNTEAFF
TRBV11-2	NA	NA	TRBJ1-1	TGTGCCAGCAGCTACGGCACTGAAGCTTTCTTT	CASSYGTEAFF
TRBV5-1	NA	NA	TRBJ1-2	TGCGCCAGCAGCTTGGGTGGGACCCCTTCTTATGGCTACACCTTC	CASSLGGTPSYGYTF
TRBV6-5	TRBD2	NA	TRBJ2-7	TGTGCCAGCAGTCAATGGACTAGCGGGAGAGAGCAGTACTTC	CASSQWTSGREQYF
TRBV5-1	TRBD1	NA	TRBJ1-2	TGCGCCAGCAGCGTGGGACAGGGTCGTGGCTACACCTTC	CASSVGQGRGYTF
TRBV5-6	NA	NA	TRBJ1-4	TGTGCCAGCAGCCTTGCGGGGAAGGCCGGTAATGAAAAACTGTTTTTT	CASSLAGKAGNEKLFF
TRBV10-1	NA	NA	TRBJ1-1	TGCGCCAGCAGCCAGGCTGGTCTCACTGAAGCTTTCTTT	CASSQAGLTEAFF
TRBV5-5	NA	NA	TRBJ1-6	TGTGCCAGCAGCTTGTTTCTCTCCTATAATTCACCCCTCCACTTT	CASSLFLSYNSPLHF
TRBV7-6	TRBD2	once	TRBJ2-3	TGTGCCAGCAGCCCGGGACTAGCGGGAGCGACAGATACGCAGTATTTT	CASSPGLAGATDTQYF
TRBV19	NA	NA	TRBJ1-5	TGTGCCAGTAGTATCTACAGCTCAGATCCAAATCAGCCCCAGCATTTT	CASSIYSSDPNQPQHF
TRBV4-1	TRBD1	NA	TRBJ2-7	TGCGCCAGCAGCCACGTCACAGGGGACTACGAGCAGTACTTC	CASSHVTGDYEQYF
TRBV7-6	TRBD1	NA	TRBJ1-2	TGTGCCAGCAGCTTAGCCCCGGGACAGGCGACCTTGGATGGGTATGGCTACACCTTC	CASSLAPGQATLDGYGYTF
TRBV19	TRBD1	NA	TRBJ1-2	TGTGCCAGTAGTCTGAGACAGGGGAAAGATAACTATGGCTACACCTTC	CASSLRQGKDNYGYTF
TRBV4-1	NA	NA	TRBJ1-1	TGCGCCAGCAGCCAAGTCGGGCGGTTGACAGGGAACACTGAAGCTTTCTTT	CASSQVGRLTGNTEAFF
TRBV5-6	TRBD2	NA	TRBJ2-2	TGTGCCAGCAGCTTGGATGTAGCGGGAGGGCGTCGCACCGGGGAGCTGTTTTTT	CASSLDVAGGRRTGELFF
TRBV4-2	TRBD2	NA	TRBJ2-7	TGTGCCAGCAGCCAAGATGCGGGAGGCCCCTACGAGCAGTACTTC	CASSQDAGGPYEQYF
TRBV11-3	NA	NA	TRBJ2-3	TGTGCCAGCAGCGTCGCGGGGACAGATACGCAGTATTTT	CASSVAGTDTQYF
TRBV2	NA	NA	TRBJ2-1	TGTGCCAGCAGTGAAGCCCTTGGGGAGCCCTACAATGAGCAGTTCTTC	CASSEALGEPYNEQFF
TRBV2	TRBD1	NA	TRBJ1-4	TGTGCCAGCAGTGAAGACCCGCCGGGACAGGGCTTTGAAAAACTGTTTTTT	CASSEDPPGQGFEKLFF
TRBV12-5	NA	NA	TRBJ2-2	TGTGCTAGTGGTTTATTGGGGGCGAACACCGGGGAGCTGTTTTTT	CASGLLGANTGELFF
TRBV30	NA	NA	TRBJ1-6	TGTGCCTGGAGTCCGGCCGGGGATTCACCCCTCCACTTT	CAWSPAGDSPLHF
TRBV6-2/TRBV6-3	NA	NA	TRBJ1-4	TGTGCCAGCAGTTGGGGAGGAGGGAAACGAGAAAAACTGTTTTTT	CASSWGGGKREKLFF
TRBV5-6	TRBD1	NA	TRBJ2-5	TGTGCCAGCAGCTACCCTCTGGACAGGGGGGAGACCCAGTACTTC	CASSYPLDRGETQYF
TRBV10-2	NA	NA	TRBJ1-5	TGCGCCAGCAGTGAGTCGGGGAGCAATCAGCCCCAGCATTTT	CASSESGSNQPQHF
TRBV2	TRBD1	NA	TRBJ1-1	TGTGCCAGCAGGAGGGACAGGTCGAACACTGAAGCTTTCTTT	CASRRDRSNTEAFF
TRBV6-1	TRBD2	NA	TRBJ2-3	TGTGCCAGCAGTGAACGGTTTCGGCGGGAGGTCCCTAGCGGGGATACGCAGTATTTT	CASSERFRREVPSGDTQYF
TRBV15	NA	once	TRBJ2-2	TGTGCCACCAGCAGAGTTAGGGACACCGGGGAGCTGTTTTTT	CATSRVRDTGELFF
TRBV5-4	NA	NA	TRBJ2-5	TGTGCCAGCAGCGGACGGGAAGGGGGGTCGGAGACCCAGTACTTC	CASSGREGGSETQYF
TRBV18	NA	few	TRBJ2-3	TGTGCCAGCTCACCATTCGTAGGGGGCACAGATACGCAGTATTTT	CASSPFVGGTDTQYF
TRBV19	NA	NA	TRBJ2-2	TGTGCCAGTAGTATAAAGGCAGGGCTTTACACCGGGGAGCTGTTTTTT	CASSIKAGLYTGELFF
TRBV19	NA	NA	TRBJ2-1	TGTGCCAGTAGTTTATGGACCCTCGACATGGAGCAGTTCTTC	CASSLWTLDMEQFF